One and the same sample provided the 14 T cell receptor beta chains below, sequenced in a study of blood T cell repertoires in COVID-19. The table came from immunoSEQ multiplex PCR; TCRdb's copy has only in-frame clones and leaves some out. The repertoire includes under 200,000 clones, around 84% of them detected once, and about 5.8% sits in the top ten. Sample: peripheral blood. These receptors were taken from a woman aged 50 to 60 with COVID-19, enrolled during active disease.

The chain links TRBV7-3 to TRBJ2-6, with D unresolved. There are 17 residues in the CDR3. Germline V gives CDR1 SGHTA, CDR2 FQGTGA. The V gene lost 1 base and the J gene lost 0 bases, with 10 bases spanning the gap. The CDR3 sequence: CASSLMGSYSGANVLTF. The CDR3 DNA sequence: TGTGCCAGCAGCTTAATGGGCAGTTACTCTGGGGCCAACGTCCTGACTTTC.

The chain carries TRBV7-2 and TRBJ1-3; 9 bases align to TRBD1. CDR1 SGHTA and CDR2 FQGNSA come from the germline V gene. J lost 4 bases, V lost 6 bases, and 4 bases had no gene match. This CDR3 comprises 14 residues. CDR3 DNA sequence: TGTGCCAGCAGGCCCGGGACAGGGGGAAACACCATATATTTT. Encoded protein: CASRPGTGGNTIYF.

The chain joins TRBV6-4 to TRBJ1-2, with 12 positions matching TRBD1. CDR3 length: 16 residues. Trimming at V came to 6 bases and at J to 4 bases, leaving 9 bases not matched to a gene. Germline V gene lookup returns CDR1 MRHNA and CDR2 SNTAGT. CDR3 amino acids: CASRPSGTGGVYGYTF. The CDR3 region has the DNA TGTGCCAGCAGACCCTCCGGGACAGGGGGCGTCTATGGCTACACCTTC.

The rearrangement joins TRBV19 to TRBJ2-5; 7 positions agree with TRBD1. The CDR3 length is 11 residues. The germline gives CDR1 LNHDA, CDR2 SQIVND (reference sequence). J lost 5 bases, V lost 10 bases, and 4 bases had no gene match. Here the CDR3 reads CATSQGETQYF. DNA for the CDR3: TGTGCCACCTCACAGGGGGAGACCCAGTACTTC.

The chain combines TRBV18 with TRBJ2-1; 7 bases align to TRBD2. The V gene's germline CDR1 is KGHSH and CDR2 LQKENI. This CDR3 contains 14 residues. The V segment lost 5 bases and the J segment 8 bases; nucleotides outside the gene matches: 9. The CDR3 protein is CASSVSGVGDEQFF. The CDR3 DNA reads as TGTGCCAGCTCAGTGAGCGGGGTTGGCGATGAGCAGTTCTTC.

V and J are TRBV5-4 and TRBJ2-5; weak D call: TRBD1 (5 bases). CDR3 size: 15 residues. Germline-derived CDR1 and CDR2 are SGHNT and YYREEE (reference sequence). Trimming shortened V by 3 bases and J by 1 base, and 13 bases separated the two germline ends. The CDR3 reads CASSYASDSQETQYF. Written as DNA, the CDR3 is TGTGCCAGCAGCTATGCTTCCGACAGCCAAGAGACCCAGTACTTC.

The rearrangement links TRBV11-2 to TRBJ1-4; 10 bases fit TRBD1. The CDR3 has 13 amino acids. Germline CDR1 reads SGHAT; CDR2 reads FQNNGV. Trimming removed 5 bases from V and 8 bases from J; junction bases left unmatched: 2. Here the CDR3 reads CASSTGQGEKLFF. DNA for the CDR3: TGTGCCAGCAGCACGGGACAGGGGGAAAAACTGTTTTTT.

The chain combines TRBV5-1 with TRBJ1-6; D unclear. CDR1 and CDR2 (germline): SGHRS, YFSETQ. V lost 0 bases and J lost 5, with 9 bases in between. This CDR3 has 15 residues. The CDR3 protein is CASSLEGRDNSPLHF. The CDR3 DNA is TGCGCCAGCAGCTTGGAAGGGAGGGATAATTCACCCCTCCACTTT.

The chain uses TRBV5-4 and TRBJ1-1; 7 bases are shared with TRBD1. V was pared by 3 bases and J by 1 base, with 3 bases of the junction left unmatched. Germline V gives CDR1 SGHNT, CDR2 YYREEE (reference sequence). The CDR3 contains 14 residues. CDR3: CASSSRTGNTEAFF. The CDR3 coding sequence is TGTGCCAGCAGCTCCAGGACAGGGAACACTGAAGCTTTCTTT.

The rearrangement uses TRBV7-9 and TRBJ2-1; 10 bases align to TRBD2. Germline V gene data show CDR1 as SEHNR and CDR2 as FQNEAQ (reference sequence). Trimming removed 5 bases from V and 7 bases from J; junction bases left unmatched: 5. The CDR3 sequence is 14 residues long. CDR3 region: CASSLTSGVNEQFF. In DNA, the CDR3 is TGTGCCAGCAGCCTTACTAGCGGGGTAAATGAGCAGTTCTTC.

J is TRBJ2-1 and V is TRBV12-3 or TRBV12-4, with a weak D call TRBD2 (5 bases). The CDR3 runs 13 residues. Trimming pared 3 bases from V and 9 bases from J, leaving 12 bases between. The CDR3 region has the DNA TGTGCCAGCAGTTTTCTCGGGGAAACTGAGCAGTTCTTC. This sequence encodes CASSFLGETEQFF.

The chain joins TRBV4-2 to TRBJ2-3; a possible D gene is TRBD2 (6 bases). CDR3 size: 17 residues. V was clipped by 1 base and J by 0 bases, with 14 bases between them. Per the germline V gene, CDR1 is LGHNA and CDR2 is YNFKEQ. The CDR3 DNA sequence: TGTGCCAGCAGCCAAGGGGAATGGGACTCCAGCACAGATACGCAGTATTTT. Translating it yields CASSQGEWDSSTDTQYF.

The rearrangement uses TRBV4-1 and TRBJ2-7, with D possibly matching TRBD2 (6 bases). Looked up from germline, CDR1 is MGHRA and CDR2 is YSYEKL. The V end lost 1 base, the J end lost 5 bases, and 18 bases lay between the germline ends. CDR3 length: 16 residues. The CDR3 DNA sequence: TGCGCCAGCAGCCAAGTATTAATGGACTATGGGCACGAGCAGTACTTC. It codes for CASSQVLMDYGHEQYF.

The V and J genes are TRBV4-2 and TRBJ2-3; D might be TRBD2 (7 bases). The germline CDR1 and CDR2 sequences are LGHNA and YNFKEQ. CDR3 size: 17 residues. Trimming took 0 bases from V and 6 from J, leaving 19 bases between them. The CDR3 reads CASSQDGRGASQDTQYF. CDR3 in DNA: TGTGCCAGCAGCCAAGATGGACGGGGGGCCAGCCAGGATACGCAGTATTTT.